This T cell receptor beta chain was sequenced during a study of CD8+CD57+ T cells in acquired aplastic anemia. About the research overall: Recorded DNA amounts for sorted CD4+ and CD8+ cells had an average of about 3.5 ug.

Deletions cut 6 bases from V and 0 bases from J, with 11 bases between. The germline V gene has CDR1 SQVTM and CDR2 ANQGSEA. CDR3 length: 13 residues. According to the study, genomic DNA was the template for TCR beta VDJ and CDR3 profiling. TCRdb re-analysed the reads in MiXCR, keeping a single row per CDR3 protein. The data contain fewer than 85,000 distinct CDR3 sequences, roughly 72% of them singletons. Previously, flow cytometry had revealed CD8+CD57+ cell expansion in the patients chosen for sequencing. Sequencing was done on a sample of sorted CD4+, CD8+, or CD8+CD57+ T cells (not recorded which) from PBMCs. The rearrangement uses TRBV29-1 and TRBJ1-1, with unresolved D. This TCR was recovered from a human donor with aplastic anemia. The CDR3 reads CSVPIEMNTEAFF. Written as DNA, the CDR3 is TGCAGCGTGCCCATCGAGATGAACACTGAAGCTTTCTTT.